This T cell receptor (beta chain) was recovered during a study of T cells in tuberculosis. The method was immunoSEQ multiplex PCR; TCRdb's version includes in-frame clones alone and lacks a portion of them. Of about 35,000 clones in the sample, around 90% are singletons; the top ten hold 7%. As for time point: new active TB diagnosis, blood taken before or within 7 days of starting treatment. Trimming took 10 bases from V and 4 from J, leaving 20 bases between them. Germline V gene sequence: CDR1 MGHDK, CDR2 SYGVNS. The CDR3 runs to 16 residues. This clone has a handful of counts. Sequencing used PBMCs, obtained at tuberculosis diagnosis. This chain uses TRBV25-1 with TRBJ2-6; perhaps TRBD2 as D (5 bases). The clonotype comes from an adult with tuberculosis. Some clones in this sample may be carry-over from other donors' samples. The CDR3 reads CATTEREGKGANVLTF. DNA for the CDR3: TGTGCCACCACGGAGAGAGAGGGTAAAGGGGCCAACGTCCTGACTTTC.